This TCR beta chain derives from a study of CD4 T cells in relation to SARS-CoV-2 and coronaviruses. This CDR3 comprises 14 residues. Germline CDR1 and CDR2: ENHRY and SYGVKD. Unmatched junction bases numbered 9, after V lost 6 bases and J lost 6 bases. Uncultured naive and memory CD4+ T cells supplied DNA for deep TCR-beta sequencing. Data came from immunoSEQ multiplex PCR; TCRdb stores just in-frame clones and leaves some out. This repertoire shows 50,000 to 65,000 clones, about 92% found once; its top ten account for 0.3% to 0.5%. Naive and memory CD4+ T cells were separated from cryopreserved PBMCs.

Source material: naive CD4+ T cells from PBMCs. The subset: naive CD4+ T cells isolated by negative enrichment. The V gene is TRBV10-3, the J gene TRBJ1-2; TRBD1 matches 8 bases. The TCR sequence derives from an adult with COVID-19. This chain's CDR3 is CAISPDRESHGYTF. In DNA, the CDR3 is TGTGCCATCAGCCCGGACAGGGAGTCCCATGGCTACACCTTC.